This T cell receptor (beta chain) was recovered during a study of CD8+CD57+ T cells in acquired aplastic anemia. As for the study in general: Isolated CD4+ and CD8+ cells, once sorted, yielded DNA averaging around 3 ug. Overall study findings and caveats: About 30 was the count of CD8+ CDR3 sequences that patients shared with controls.

The CDR3 consists of 16 residues. The V gene's germline CDR1 is SGHVS and CDR2 FQNEAQ. V was cut by 0 bases and J by 2 bases, with 13 bases left in between. Those patients picked for sequencing had displayed CD8+CD57+ cell expansion on flow cytometry. Diagnosis of severe acquired aplastic anemia applied to all patients. Using genomic DNA as the template, TCR beta VDJ and CDR3 profiling was carried out. Each CDR3 protein is one row after TCRdb ran MiXCR on the reads. This sample has under 350,000 distinct CDR3 sequences, with 50% to 65% found just once. This clonotype appeared a few times. The antigen is not known.

The sample consisted of sorted CD4+, CD8+, or CD8+CD57+ T cells (not recorded which) from PBMCs. The sequence came from a human donor with aplastic anemia. The chain couples TRBV7-8 to TRBJ2-5; a possible D gene is TRBD1 (6 bases). This CDR3 reads CASSLAQMTGQETQYF. DNA of the CDR3: TGTGCCAGCAGCTTAGCGCAGATGACAGGACAAGAGACCCAGTACTTC.